The rows below give T cell receptor beta chains drawn from one sample of a study of long-term antiretroviral therapy in people with HIV. The data were produced by immunoSEQ multiplex PCR, yet TCRdb's version contains in-frame clones alone and is incomplete. The sample has under 35,000 clones, 90% to 95% seen once. This sample comprised unsorted PBMCs, obtained 5 to 5.5 years after starting antiretroviral therapy. The source is a woman between 50 and 59 years old with HIV. CDR3s include the opening cysteine and the closing phenylalanine or tryptophan. Each record gives: V gene, J gene, D gene, clone size, CDR3 protein, CDR3 DNA. D genes are given only for firm matches. For some rows the clone size is stated as once, few or many, or as a class when expanded; others skip it.

>TRBV20-1|TRBJ1-4|-|once
CSARINEKLFF
TGCAGTGCTAGAATTAATGAAAAACTGTTTTTT
>TRBV5-1|TRBJ2-6|TRBD1|-
CASSLSPTGGYSGANVLTF
TGCGCCAGCAGCTTGAGCCCGACAGGGGGTTACTCTGGGGCCAACGTCCTGACTTTC
>TRBV10-3|TRBJ1-2|-|-
CAISDFTGHGYTF
TGTGCCATCAGTGATTTTACGGGCCATGGCTACACCTTC
>TRBV4-1|TRBJ1-3|TRBD1|-
CASSHPGQGGNTIYF
TGCGCCAGCAGCCACCCGGGACAGGGTGGAAACACCATATATTTT
>TRBV4-3|TRBJ2-3|-|-
CASSQVSGYSTDTQYF
TGCGCCAGCAGCCAAGTCTCTGGTTATTCCACAGATACGCAGTATTTT
>TRBV7-8|TRBJ1-1|TRBD1|-
CASSPGQGWTEAFF
TGTGCCAGCAGCCCAGGACAGGGATGGACTGAAGCTTTCTTT
>TRBV11-3|TRBJ1-6|-|once
CASSLEGSDSPLHF
TGTGCCAGCAGCTTAGAGGGGTCGGATTCACCCCTCCACTTT
>TRBV5-1|TRBJ2-3|-|-
CASSQGTYTDTQYF
TGCGCCAGCAGCCAAGGGACTTACACAGATACGCAGTATTTT
>TRBV19|TRBJ2-7|-|-
CASSIGSQYEQYF
TGTGCCAGTAGTATTGGTTCGCAGTACGAGCAGTACTTC
>TRBV7-3|TRBJ2-2|-|-
CASSRQLNTGELFF
TGTGCCAGCAGCCGGCAGTTGAACACCGGGGAGCTGTTTTTT
>TRBV4-2|TRBJ1-3|-|-
CASSRDISSGNTIYF
TGTGCCAGCTCTAGGGACATAAGCTCTGGAAACACCATATATTTT
>TRBV29-1|TRBJ2-7|TRBD1|-
CSVGRGSYEQYF
TGCAGCGTTGGCAGGGGGTCCTACGAGCAGTACTTC
>TRBV2|TRBJ2-3|TRBD1|-
CATSPGQGSTDTQYF
TGTGCCACCTCCCCGGGACAGGGGTCGACGGATACGCAGTATTTT
>TRBV19|TRBJ2-6|-|-
CASSIGRNSGANVLTF
TGTGCCAGTAGTATCGGCCGGAACTCTGGGGCCAACGTCCTGACTTTC
>TRBV30|TRBJ1-2|-|-
CAQDLGGYYGYTF
TGTGCCCAAGACCTTGGGGGGTACTATGGCTACACCTTC
>TRBV30|TRBJ1-4|-|once
CAWRPTGFSTNEKLFF
TGTGCCTGGAGACCTACAGGGTTTTCAACTAATGAAAAACTGTTTTTT
>TRBV7-2|TRBJ1-2|TRBD1|-
CASSFPAGQGGGYTF
TGTGCCAGCAGCTTTCCGGCCGGACAGGGCGGTGGCTACACCTTC
>TRBV14|TRBJ1-6|TRBD1|-
CASSLRQGTPPLHF
TGTGCCAGCAGCCTGAGACAGGGTACCCCACCCCTCCACTTT
>TRBV6-1|TRBJ2-7|TRBD1|-
CASNRETGRYEQYF
TGTGCCAGCAACCGAGAGACAGGGCGTTACGAGCAGTACTTC
>TRBV11-2|TRBJ2-7|-|-
CASSLGPGQAYEQYF
TGTGCCAGCAGCTTAGGCCCGGGACAAGCATACGAGCAGTACTTC
>TRBV6-5|TRBJ1-2|-|-
CASSAGSFWSEGYTF
TGTGCCAGCAGTGCCGGTTCTTTTTGGTCAGAGGGCTACACCTTC
>TRBV5-1|TRBJ2-3|-|-
CASSRSRDTQYF
TGCGCCAGCAGCAGGTCCCGAGATACGCAGTATTTT
>TRBV2|TRBJ2-5|-|once
CASSRQGLGETQYF
TGTGCCAGCAGTCGACAAGGGTTGGGGGAGACCCAGTACTTC
>TRBV4-2|TRBJ1-1|-|-
CASSPLGGNTEAFF
TGTGCCAGCAGCCCCCTGGGGGGAAACACTGAAGCTTTCTTT